This entry lists 3 T cell receptor beta chains sequenced from one sample in a study of regulatory T cells in long-lasting Graves disease. iRepertoire HTBI primers and Arm-PCR of CDR3 regions built TCR beta libraries. TCRdb called the multiplex PCR reads again in MiXCR, with one record for every CDR3 protein. The sample carries some 420,000 distinct CDR3 sequences, 20% to 25% recorded once. The time point here: persistent/refractory GD, antithyroid drugs over 5 years with positive TRAb. The TCR library used RNA extracted from PBMCs. The sequences come from peripheral blood mononuclear cells (PBMCs), collected when the disease was refractory, from a patient treated with antithyroid drugs. These receptors all stem from a female donor with Graves disease.

CDR3 in amino acids: CSAKGLREYEQYF. CDR3 DNA sequence: TGCAGTGCAAAGGGCCTGCGAGAATACGAGCAGTACTTC. This chain connects TRBV20-1 to TRBJ2-7; D gene ambiguous. The CDR3 runs 13 residues. Deletions cut 6 bases from V and 4 bases from J, with 16 bases between. Germline CDR1 is DFQATT and CDR2 is SNEGSKA (reference sequence).

This clonotype was seen a few times. The chain uses TRBV6-2 or TRBV6-3 and TRBJ2-7; D not resolved. Trimming took off 6 bases at V and 5 bases at J, with 20 bases between the two ends. The germline CDR1 and CDR2 sequences are MNHEY and SVGEGT. This CDR3 is built from 15 residues. In DNA, the CDR3 is TGTGCCAGCAGACTAACTGGTGCTTATTGGGACGAGCAGTACTTC. Amino acids: CASRLTGAYWDEQYF.

This clonotype has a handful of counts. CDR3 sequence reads: CASSGPRRQGAGGNTGELFF. The DNA of the CDR3 is TGTGCCAGCAGTGGTCCTCGGAGACAGGGGGCAGGGGGGAACACCGGGGAGCTGTTTTTT. The V call is TRBV6-1, the J call TRBJ2-2, with 10 nucleotides matching TRBD1. V lost 4 bases to trimming and J lost 1 base; unmatched junction nucleotides: 15. Germline-derived CDR1 and CDR2 are MNHNS and SASEGT. The CDR3 has 20 residues.